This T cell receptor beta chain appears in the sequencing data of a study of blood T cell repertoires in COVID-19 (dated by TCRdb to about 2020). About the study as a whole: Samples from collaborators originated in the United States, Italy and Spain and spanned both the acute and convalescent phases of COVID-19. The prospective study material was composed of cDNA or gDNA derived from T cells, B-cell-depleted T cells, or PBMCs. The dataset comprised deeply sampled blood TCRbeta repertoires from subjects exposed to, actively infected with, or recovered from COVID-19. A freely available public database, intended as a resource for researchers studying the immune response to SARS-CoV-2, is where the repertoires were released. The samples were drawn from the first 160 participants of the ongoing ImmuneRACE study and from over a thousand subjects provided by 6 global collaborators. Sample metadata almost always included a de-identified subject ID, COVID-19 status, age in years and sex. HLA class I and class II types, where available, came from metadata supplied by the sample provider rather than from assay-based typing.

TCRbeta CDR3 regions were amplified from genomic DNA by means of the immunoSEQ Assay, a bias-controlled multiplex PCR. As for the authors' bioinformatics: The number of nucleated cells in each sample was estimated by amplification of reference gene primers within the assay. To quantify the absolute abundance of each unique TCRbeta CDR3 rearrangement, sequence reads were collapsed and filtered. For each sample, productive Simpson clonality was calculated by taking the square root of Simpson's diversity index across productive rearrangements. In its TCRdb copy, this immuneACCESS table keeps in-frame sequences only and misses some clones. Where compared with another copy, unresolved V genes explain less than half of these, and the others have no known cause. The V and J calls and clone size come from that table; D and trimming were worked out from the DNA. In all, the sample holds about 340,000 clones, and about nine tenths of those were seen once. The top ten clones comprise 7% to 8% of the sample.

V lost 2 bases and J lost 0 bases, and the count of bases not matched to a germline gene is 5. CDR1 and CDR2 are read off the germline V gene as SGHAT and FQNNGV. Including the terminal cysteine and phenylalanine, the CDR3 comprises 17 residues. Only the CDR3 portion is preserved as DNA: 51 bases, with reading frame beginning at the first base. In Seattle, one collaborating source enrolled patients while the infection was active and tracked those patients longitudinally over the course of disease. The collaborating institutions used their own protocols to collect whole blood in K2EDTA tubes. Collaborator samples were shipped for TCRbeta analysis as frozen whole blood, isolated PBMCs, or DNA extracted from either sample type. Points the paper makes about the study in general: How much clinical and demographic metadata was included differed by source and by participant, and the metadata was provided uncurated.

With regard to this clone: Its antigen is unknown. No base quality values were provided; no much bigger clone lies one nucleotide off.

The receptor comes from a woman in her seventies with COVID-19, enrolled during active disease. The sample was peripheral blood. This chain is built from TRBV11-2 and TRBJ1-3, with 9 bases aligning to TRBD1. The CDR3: CASSLSRDRVSGNTIYF. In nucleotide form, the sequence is TGTGCCAGCAGCTTAAGCCGGGACAGGGTCTCTGGAAACACCATATATTTT.